This TCR beta chain was observed in a study of CD8+CD57+ T cells in acquired aplastic anemia. Overall study context: Sorted CD4+ and CD8+ cells yielded roughly 3.2 ug of DNA on average.

Worth noting for this clonotype: The antigen is undetermined.

It was genomic DNA that served as the template for profiling TCR beta VDJ and CDR3. TCRdb ran MiXCR on the reads and lists one entry per CDR3 protein. The table has over 200,000 distinct CDR3 sequences, under 65% seen once; the top ten hold 25% to 30%. Study-wide results and caveats: CD8+ Simpson's diversity did not differ significantly between patients and controls.

Sequencing input: sorted CD4+, CD8+, or CD8+CD57+ T cells (not recorded which) from PBMCs. This TCR was recovered from a human donor in good health.

The CDR3 is CASSHRDSPYEQYF. DNA for the CDR3: TGTGCCAGCAGTCACCGGGACAGTCCCTACGAGCAGTACTTC. The V and J genes are TRBV12-3 or TRBV12-4 and TRBJ2-7, with 7 bases that match TRBD1. V trimming: 5 bases; J trimming: 2 bases; junction bases outside the gene matches: 6. The CDR3 length is 14 residues.